A single sample is the source of the 11 T cell receptor beta chains below, sequenced in a study of beta chain features in type 1 diabetes. Sequenced material consisted of expressed TCRB transcripts (all of the isolated RNA was reverse transcribed). Using immunoSEQ multiplex PCR, the repertoire was profiled, and TCRdb retains in-frame clones only, with some absent. This table has 900,000 or so clones, roughly a sixth appearing once. Sequenced: naive CD4+ T cells from blood. These receptors were obtained from a woman between 18 and 30 years old in good health.

This chain links TRBV15 with TRBJ1-1; D is ambiguous. The germline CDR1 and CDR2 sequences are LNHNV and YYDKDF (reference sequence). V gave up 5 bases and J gave up 4 bases, with 14 bases separating them. This CDR3 has 14 amino acids. The CDR3 region is CATSPRVESTEAFF. DNA for the CDR3: TGTGCCACCAGCCCCCGGGTCGAGTCCACTGAAGCTTTCTTT.

This clone has only a few counts. This sequence joins TRBV10-3 and TRBJ2-2; D gene unclear. CDR1 ENHRY and CDR2 SYGVKD come from the germline V gene. The CDR3 is 14 amino acids. Trimming cost V 6 bases and J 5 bases, with 13 bases left between them. CDR3 residues: CAIRASELTGELFF. CDR3 bases: TGTGCCATCAGGGCTTCAGAGCTTACCGGGGAGCTGTTTTTT.

The CDR3 reads CASSSLRDYGYTF. The CDR3, as DNA: TGTGCCAGCAGTTCCCTCAGGGACTATGGCTACACCTTC. This chain links TRBV28 with TRBJ1-2, with D possibly being TRBD1 (5 bases). The CDR3 consists of 13 residues. Between the trimmed V and J ends, which lost 4 bases and 3 bases, there was a span of 9 bases. Germline loops: CDR1 MDHEN, CDR2 SYDVKM.

The rearrangement uses TRBV5-1 and TRBJ2-1, with TRBD2 matching 7 bases. The CDR3 has 15 residues. Germline V gene data show CDR1 as SGHRS and CDR2 as YFSETQ. The V and J ends lost 0 bases and 6 bases, in that order; junction bases with no gene match: 6. The CDR3 DNA reads TGCGCCAGCAGCTTGGGGACCGCGGGGGTCAATGAGCAGTTCTTC. Encoded protein: CASSLGTAGVNEQFF.

In the case of this clone: Other DNA variants within this sample encode the same CDR3. This chain links TRBV4-3 with TRBJ2-7; 14 bases map to TRBD2. The CDR3 totals 15 residues. The germline gives CDR1 LGHNA, CDR2 YSLEER. J was trimmed by 4 bases and V by 4 bases; bases with no gene match: 3. The CDR3 protein is CASSLGTSGSYEQYF. The CDR3 region has the DNA TGCGCCAGCAGCCTCGGGACTAGCGGGAGTTACGAGCAGTACTTC.

The rearrangement uses TRBV7-9 and TRBJ2-7; weak D call: TRBD2 (5 bases). The CDR3 is 15 amino acids. V lost 2 bases to trimming and J lost 5 bases, with 16 bases between them. From germline, CDR1 is SEHNR and CDR2 FQNEAQ (reference sequence). CDR3 bases: TGTGCCAGCAGCTTACCGGTAGCGTTTCCAGACGAGCAGTACTTC. Translated, it gives CASSLPVAFPDEQYF.

The chain links TRBV6-5 to TRBJ1-2; D not certain. The V gene lost 7 bases and the J gene lost 7 bases, with 13 bases spanning the gap. Germline lookup yields CDR1 MNHEY and CDR2 SVGAGI. The CDR3 spans 12 residues. CDR3 sequence (DNA): TGTGCCAGCACTTCCGGGGATCGTGGCTACACCTTC. It specifies CASTSGDRGYTF.

The gene calls are TRBV25-1 and TRBJ2-1; TRBD2 agrees at 9 bases. Trimming removed 3 bases from V and 6 bases from J; junction bases left unmatched: 6. Germline CDR1 is MGHDK and CDR2 is SYGVNS. The CDR3 sequence is 15 residues long. CDR3 DNA: TGTGCCAGCAGTGAGGCTAGCGGGATCCGCAATGAGCAGTTCTTC. It translates to CASSEASGIRNEQFF.

The CDR3 DNA reads TGTGCCAGCAGTTTGGCTAGCGGGAAGATCGAGCAGTACTTC. It codes for CASSLASGKIEQYF. This rearrangement joins TRBV28 to TRBJ2-7; 9 nucleotides agree with TRBD2. From germline, CDR1 is MDHEN and CDR2 SYDVKM. This CDR3 contains 14 residues. V was pared by 3 bases and J by 6 bases, with 6 bases of the junction left unmatched.

Many counts were recorded for this clone. This sequence joins TRBV10-3 and TRBJ1-1; D gene uncertain. The CDR3 has 13 amino acids. The germline CDR1 and CDR2 sequences are ENHRY and SYGVKD. V was cut by 6 bases and J by 0 bases, with 8 bases left in between. DNA of the CDR3: TGTGCCATCAGGCCAACGATGAACACTGAAGCTTTCTTT. It encodes CAIRPTMNTEAFF.

This chain uses TRBV7-2 with TRBJ2-7; tentatively, D is TRBD2 (6 bases). Trimming pared 1 base from V and 1 base from J, leaving 11 bases between. CDR3 length: 15 amino acids. Germline V gene lookup returns CDR1 SGHTA and CDR2 FQGNSA. The CDR3 sequence is CASSLVKAGSYEQYF. The DNA of the CDR3 is TGTGCCAGCAGCTTAGTAAAGGCGGGATCCTACGAGCAGTACTTC.